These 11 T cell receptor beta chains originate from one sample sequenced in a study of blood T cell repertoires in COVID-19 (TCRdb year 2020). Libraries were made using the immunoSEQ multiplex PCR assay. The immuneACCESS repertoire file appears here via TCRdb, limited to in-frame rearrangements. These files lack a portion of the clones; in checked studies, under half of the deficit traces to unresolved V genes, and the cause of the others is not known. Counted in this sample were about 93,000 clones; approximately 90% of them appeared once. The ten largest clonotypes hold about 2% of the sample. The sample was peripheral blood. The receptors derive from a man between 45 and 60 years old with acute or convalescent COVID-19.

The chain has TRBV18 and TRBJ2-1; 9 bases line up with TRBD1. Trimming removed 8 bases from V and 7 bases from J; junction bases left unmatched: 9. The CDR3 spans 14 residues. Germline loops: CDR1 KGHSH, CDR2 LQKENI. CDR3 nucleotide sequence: TGTGCCAGCCATCCGGGACAGGGAAGGAATGAGCAGTTCTTC. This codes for CASHPGQGRNEQFF.

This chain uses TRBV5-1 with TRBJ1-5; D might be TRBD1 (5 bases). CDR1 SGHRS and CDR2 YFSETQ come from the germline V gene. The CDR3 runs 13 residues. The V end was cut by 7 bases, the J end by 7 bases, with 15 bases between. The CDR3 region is CASSIQGDQPQHF. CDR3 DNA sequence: TGCGCCAGCTCCATCCAGGGCGACCAGCCCCAGCATTTT. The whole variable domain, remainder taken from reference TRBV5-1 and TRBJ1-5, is KAGVTQTPRYLIKTRGQQVTLSCSPISGHRSVSWYQQTPGQGLQFLFEYFSETQRNKGNFPGRFSGRQFSNSRSEMNVSTLELGDSALYLCASSIQGDQPQHFGDGTRLSIL.

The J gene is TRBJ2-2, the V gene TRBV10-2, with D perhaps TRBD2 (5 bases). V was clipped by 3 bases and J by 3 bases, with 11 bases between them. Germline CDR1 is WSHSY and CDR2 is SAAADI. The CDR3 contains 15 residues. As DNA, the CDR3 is TGCGCCAGCAGTGAAATTAGCGCCTACACCGGGGAGCTGTTTTTT. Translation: CASSEISAYTGELFF.

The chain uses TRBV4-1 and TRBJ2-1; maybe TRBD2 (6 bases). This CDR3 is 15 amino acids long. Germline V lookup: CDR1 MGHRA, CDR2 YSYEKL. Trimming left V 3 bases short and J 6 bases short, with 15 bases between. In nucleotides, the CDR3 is TGCGCCAGCAGCCAGGGAGGCGAGGGTTTCAATGAGCAGTTCTTC. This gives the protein CASSQGGEGFNEQFF.

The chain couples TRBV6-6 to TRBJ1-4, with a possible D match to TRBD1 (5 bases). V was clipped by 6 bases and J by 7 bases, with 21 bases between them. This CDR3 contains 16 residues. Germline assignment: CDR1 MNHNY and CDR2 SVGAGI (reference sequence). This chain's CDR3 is CASSGLGQLRGEKLFF. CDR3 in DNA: TGTGCCAGCAGCGGGTTGGGGCAGCTAAGGGGTGAAAAACTGTTTTTT.

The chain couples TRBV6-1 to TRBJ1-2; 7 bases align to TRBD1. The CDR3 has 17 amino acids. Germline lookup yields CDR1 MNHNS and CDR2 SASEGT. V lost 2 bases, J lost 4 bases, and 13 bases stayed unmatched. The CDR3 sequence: CASSEPGQSILGYGYTF. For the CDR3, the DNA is TGTGCCAGCAGTGAACCGGGACAGTCTATCTTGGGCTATGGCTACACCTTC.

The CDR3 DNA reads TGTGCCAGCAGGTTGTCGGGGACTGAAGCTTTCTTT. Its protein product is CASRLSGTEAFF. V usage is TRBV6-5 and J usage is TRBJ1-1; no clear D gene. This CDR3 contains 12 residues. Germline V gene data show CDR1 as MNHEY and CDR2 as SVGAGI. V shed 6 bases and J shed 5 bases, with 10 bases lying between them.

The CDR3 sequence: CASSFMPEITGELFF. In DNA, the CDR3 is TGTGCCAGCAGCTTTATGCCAGAAATTACCGGGGAGCTGTTTTTT. The gene calls are TRBV5-6 and TRBJ2-2; D remains unclear. The CDR3 runs to 15 residues. Trimming cost V 2 bases and J 5 bases, with 13 bases left between them. The germline CDR1 and CDR2 sequences are SGHDT and YYEEEE.

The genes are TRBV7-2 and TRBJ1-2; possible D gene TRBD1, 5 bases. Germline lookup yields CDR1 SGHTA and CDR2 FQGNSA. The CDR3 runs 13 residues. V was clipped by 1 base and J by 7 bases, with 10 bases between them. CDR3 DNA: TGTGCCAGCAGCTTAGAGGGGCTGGGTGGCTACACCTTC. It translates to CASSLEGLGGYTF.

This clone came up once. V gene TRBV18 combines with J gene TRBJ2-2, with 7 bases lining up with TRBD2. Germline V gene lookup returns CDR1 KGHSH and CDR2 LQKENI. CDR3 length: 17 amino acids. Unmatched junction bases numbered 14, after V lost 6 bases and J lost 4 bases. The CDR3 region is CASSEGGVNPTTGELFF. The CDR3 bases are TGTGCCAGCTCGGAGGGAGGGGTGAATCCAACCACCGGGGAGCTGTTTTTT.

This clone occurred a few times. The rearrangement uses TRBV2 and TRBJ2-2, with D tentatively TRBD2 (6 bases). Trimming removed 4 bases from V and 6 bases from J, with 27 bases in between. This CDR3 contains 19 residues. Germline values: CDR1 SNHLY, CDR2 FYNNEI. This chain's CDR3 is CASSGHQGVAVPLSGELFF. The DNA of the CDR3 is TGTGCCAGCAGTGGGCACCAAGGAGTAGCGGTACCGCTCTCCGGGGAGCTGTTTTTT.